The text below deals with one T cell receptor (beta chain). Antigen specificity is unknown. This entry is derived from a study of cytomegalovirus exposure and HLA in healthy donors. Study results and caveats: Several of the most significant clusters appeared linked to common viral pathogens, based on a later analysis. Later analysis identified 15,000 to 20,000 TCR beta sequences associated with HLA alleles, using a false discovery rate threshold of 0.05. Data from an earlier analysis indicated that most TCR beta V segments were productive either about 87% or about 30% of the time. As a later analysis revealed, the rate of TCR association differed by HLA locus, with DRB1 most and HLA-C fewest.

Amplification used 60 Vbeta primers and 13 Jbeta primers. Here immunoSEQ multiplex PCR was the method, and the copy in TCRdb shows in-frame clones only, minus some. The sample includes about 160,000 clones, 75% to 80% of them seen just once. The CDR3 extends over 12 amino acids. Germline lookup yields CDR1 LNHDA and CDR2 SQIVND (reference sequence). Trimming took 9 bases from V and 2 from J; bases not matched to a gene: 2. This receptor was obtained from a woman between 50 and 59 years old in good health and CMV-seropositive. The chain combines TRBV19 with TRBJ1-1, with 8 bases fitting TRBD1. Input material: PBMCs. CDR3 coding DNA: TGTGCCAGCGGACAGGGTAACACTGAAGCTTTCTTT. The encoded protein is CASGQGNTEAFF.